Listed here are 15 T cell receptor beta chains from one sample, sequenced in a study of beta chain features in type 1 diabetes. Overall study findings and caveats: A moderate, significant TCRB CDR3 shortening appeared in type 1 diabetes across four CD4+ subsets.

These receptors lack a known antigen. What was sequenced were expressed TCRB transcripts, since all of the isolated RNA had been reverse transcribed. Sequencing was performed with immunoSEQ multiplex PCR; in TCRdb, only in-frame clones are kept and a portion is missing. The sample holds 550,000 to 850,000 clones, 13% seen once. The specimen was naive CD4+ T cells from blood. All receptors come from a man between 18 and 35 years old with type 1 diabetes.

This clone came up a few times. The chain carries TRBV30 and TRBJ1-2; 7 bases line up with TRBD1. Germline V gives CDR1 GTSNPN, CDR2 SVGIG (reference sequence). Losses at the gene ends were 7 bases for V and 4 bases for J; bases not matched to a gene: 6. The CDR3 runs 12 residues. CDR3 region: CAFPRDSYGYTF. In DNA form, the CDR3 reads TGTGCCTTTCCCCGGGACAGCTATGGCTACACCTTC.

The rearrangement joins TRBV2 to TRBJ1-1; TRBD1 might be the D (5 bases). The CDR3 is made up of 13 amino acids. Germline CDR1 reads SNHLY; CDR2 reads FYNNEI. V was clipped by 6 bases and J by 6 bases, with 14 bases between them. CDR3 coding DNA: TGTGCCAGCAGCCCCAGGGAGGAGGCTGAAGCTTTCTTT. Its protein is CASSPREEAEAFF.

V gene TRBV29-1 combines with J gene TRBJ2-1, with 8 bases aligning to TRBD2. Trimming at V came to 2 bases and at J to 6 bases, leaving 6 bases not matched to a gene. This CDR3 contains 14 residues. CDR1 is SQVTM and CDR2 is ANQGSEA in the germline V gene. Here the CDR3 reads CSVEIQRGPNEQFF. The CDR3 DNA follows: TGCAGCGTTGAAATCCAGCGGGGGCCCAATGAGCAGTTCTTC.

A word on this clone: At one boundary the junction diverges from the germline segment, which might be a read error. The rearrangement links TRBV5-1 to TRBJ1-4; D call uncertain. Germline CDR1 is SGHRS and CDR2 is YFSETQ. CDR3 length: 16 residues. For the CDR3, the DNA is TGCGCCAGCAGATTGGGAAATGGGAGATCCAATGAAAAACTGTTTTTT. It is translated as CASRLGNGRSNEKLFF.

A few counts support this clone. The gene calls are TRBV19 and TRBJ2-5; TRBD1 might be the D (6 bases). The CDR3 extends over 16 amino acids. Germline assignment: CDR1 LNHDA and CDR2 SQIVND (reference sequence). Trimming took off 1 base at V and 4 bases at J, with 16 bases between the two ends. In DNA, the CDR3 is TGTGCCAGTAGTATAGGGACACAGGGTCTGAGAGAGACCCAGTACTTC. It codes for CASSIGTQGLRETQYF.

The V and J genes are TRBV7-9 and TRBJ1-1; D call uncertain. Trimming removed 9 bases at V and 6 bases at J, with 20 bases between. CDR1 is SEHNR and CDR2 is FQNEAQ in the germline V gene (reference sequence). There are 14 residues in the CDR3. The CDR3 loop is CASLFSGRSPEAFF. The CDR3 nucleotides read TGTGCCAGTCTTTTCTCTGGAAGGAGCCCTGAAGCTTTCTTT.

V is TRBV7-2 and J is TRBJ2-4; D possibly corresponds to TRBD2 (7 bases). From germline, CDR1 is SGHTA and CDR2 FQGNSA. V was cut by 5 bases and J by 6 bases, with 17 bases left in between. The length of the CDR3 is 15 residues. The CDR3 loop is CASSLGGASRNIQYF. The CDR3 nucleotides are TGTGCCAGCAGCCTAGGGGGGGCCTCCAGAAACATTCAGTACTTC.

This chain uses TRBV18 with TRBJ1-6; D uncertain. Germline V gives CDR1 KGHSH, CDR2 LQKENI. The CDR3 spans 15 residues. The germline V and J ends were trimmed by 1 base and 5 bases, with 9 bases remaining between them. This chain's CDR3 is CASSPQGKDNSPLHF. CDR3 bases: TGTGCCAGCTCACCACAGGGAAAAGATAATTCACCCCTCCACTTT.

Notes on this clone: Within the sample, other DNA sequences also encode this same CDR3. This sequence joins TRBV4-1 and TRBJ2-3, with a tentative D call TRBD2 (5 bases). The length of the CDR3 is 14 residues. Germline values: CDR1 MGHRA, CDR2 YSYEKL. The V end lost 3 bases, the J end lost 1 base, and 8 bases lay between the germline ends. Here the CDR3 reads CASSHPGGTDTQYF. The CDR3 DNA reads TGCGCCAGCAGCCATCCCGGGGGCACAGATACGCAGTATTTT.

This clone came up a few times. This chain joins TRBV14 and TRBJ2-1; D perhaps matches TRBD2 (6 bases). This CDR3 has 17 residues. The V end was cut by 4 bases, the J end by 2 bases, with 18 bases between. CDR1 and CDR2 (germline): SGHDN, FVKESK. The CDR3 is CASSPGWRDWTYNEQFF. CDR3 bases: TGTGCCAGCAGCCCCGGTTGGAGGGACTGGACCTACAATGAGCAGTTCTTC.

This clone was detected a few times. Other DNA sequences from this sample encode an identical CDR3 as well. The chain has TRBV30 and TRBJ2-7; D is ambiguous. Trimming shortened V by 0 bases and J by 4 bases, and 7 bases separated the two germline ends. Germline assignment: CDR1 GTSNPN and CDR2 SVGIG (reference sequence). This CDR3 has 12 residues. The CDR3 spells CAWSVGRYEQYF. The CDR3 region has the DNA TGTGCCTGGAGTGTCGGCAGATACGAGCAGTACTTC.

This clone was detected only a few times. The chain links TRBV9 to TRBJ2-2; possible D gene TRBD1, 6 bases. CDR1 is SGDLS, CDR2 YYNGEE, per germline. V shed 4 bases and J shed 5 bases, with 15 bases lying between them. This CDR3 is built from 15 residues. The CDR3 sequence: CASSREDRYTGELFF. CDR3 nucleotide sequence: TGTGCCAGCAGCAGAGAGGACAGATATACCGGGGAGCTGTTTTTT.

The sample holds a few counts of this clone. The chain carries TRBV5-6 and TRBJ1-6; 8 bases match TRBD1. The germline V gene encodes CDR1 SGHDT and CDR2 YYEEEE. With 4 bases clipped from V and 5 bases from J, the junction kept 5 bases outside the gene matches. The CDR3 runs to 15 residues. CDR3 in amino acids: CASSLEDRDNSPLHF. The CDR3 DNA is TGTGCCAGCAGCCTAGAGGACAGGGATAATTCACCCCTCCACTTT.

The sample holds a few counts of this clone. V and J are TRBV5-1 and TRBJ2-3; 8 nucleotides align to TRBD2. From germline, CDR1 is SGHRS and CDR2 YFSETQ. V shed 0 bases and J 5 bases; nucleotides not matched to a gene: 8. The CDR3 extends over 16 amino acids. This CDR3 reads CASSLEPGGRGDTQYF. The CDR3 DNA is TGCGCCAGCAGCTTGGAACCGGGGGGGCGAGGAGATACGCAGTATTTT.

The genes are TRBV5-4 and TRBJ2-5, with TRBD2 matching 10 bases. Germline V CDR1 and CDR2: SGHNT, YYREEE (reference sequence). The CDR3 consists of 15 residues. The junction had 4 bases not matched to a gene; V was cut back by 3 bases and J by 2 bases. The CDR3 sequence is CASSSAAGGQETQYF. The CDR3 nucleotides read TGTGCCAGCAGCTCCGCAGCGGGGGGGCAAGAGACCCAGTACTTC.